This is a list of T cell receptor beta chains from one sample in a study of CD8 T cells in Susac syndrome. TCRdb processed the immunoSEQ multiplex PCR reads anew with MiXCR; each CDR3 protein has one entry. The table records some 140,000 distinct CDR3 sequences, around 93% of them present only once. The sequenced sample consisted of CD8+ T cells from PBMCs. All receptors derive from a human donor with Susac syndrome. Both conserved end residues are part of each CDR3. The order of the fields is V gene, D gene, J gene, clone size, CDR3 protein, CDR3 DNA. The D gene is left open where the match is weak. The size entry is marked missing in some rows and otherwise reads once, few, many or a size class.

TRBV12-3/TRBV12-4	TRBD1	TRBJ1-2	-	CASTSTGDYGYTF	TGTGCCAGCACCTCGACAGGGGACTATGGCTACACCTTC
TRBV28	TRBD1	TRBJ2-5	once	CASSSTGGKETQYF	TGTGCCAGCAGTTCGACAGGGGGCAAAGAGACCCAGTACTTC
TRBV28	-	TRBJ2-7	-	CASSLSDNSYEQYF	TGTGCCAGCAGTTTATCCGACAACTCCTACGAGCAGTACTTC
TRBV28	TRBD1	TRBJ2-3	-	CASTSTGGLADTQYF	TGTGCCAGCACATCGACAGGGGGCCTCGCAGATACGCAGTATTTT
TRBV28	TRBD2	TRBJ2-5	once	CASSPPGLAGAQYF	TGTGCCAGCAGTCCTCCGGGACTAGCGGGCGCCCAGTACTTC
TRBV7-3	TRBD2	TRBJ2-1	-	CASSSRTSGSDPQFF	TGTGCCAGCAGCTCGCGGACTAGCGGGAGTGACCCCCAGTTCTTC
TRBV7-2	-	TRBJ2-5	once	CASSLAGGVQETQYF	TGTGCCAGCAGCTTAGCGGGAGGCGTTCAAGAGACCCAGTACTTC
TRBV20-1	-	TRBJ2-7	-	CSARDLQGNGEQYF	TGCAGTGCTAGAGATCTTCAGGGGAACGGCGAGCAGTACTTC
TRBV15	-	TRBJ2-5	-	CATSADLETQYF	TGTGCCACCAGCGCCGATTTAGAGACCCAGTACTTC
TRBV12-3/TRBV12-4	-	TRBJ1-1	-	CASSFSSGTEAFF	TGTGCCAGCAGTTTTAGTAGTGGGACTGAAGCTTTCTTT
TRBV28	TRBD1	TRBJ1-4	-	CASSTTGGEKLFF	TGTGCCAGCAGTACAACAGGGGGTGAAAAACTGTTTTTT
TRBV3-1	-	TRBJ2-7	-	CASSQVLGDEQYF	TGTGCCAGCAGCCAAGTGCTAGGGGACGAGCAGTACTTC
TRBV30	-	TRBJ2-4	-	CAWSVWTAKNIQYF	TGTGCCTGGAGTGTATGGACAGCCAAAAACATTCAGTACTTC
TRBV29-1	-	TRBJ2-1	-	CSAGVENRDNEQFF	TGCAGCGCTGGGGTCGAGAACCGCGACAATGAGCAGTTCTTC
TRBV5-4	-	TRBJ2-7	once	CASSLPNRAEQYF	TGTGCCAGCAGCTTGCCGAACAGGGCCGAGCAGTACTTC
TRBV12-3/TRBV12-4	-	TRBJ1-1	-	CASSLAAMNTEAFF	TGTGCCAGCAGTTTGGCAGCCATGAACACTGAAGCTTTCTTT
TRBV20-1	TRBD1	TRBJ2-3	-	CSASWGTGVADTQYF	TGCAGTGCTTCCTGGGGGACAGGGGTTGCAGATACGCAGTATTTT
TRBV6-1	TRBD2	TRBJ2-3	-	CASKGLAGTSSSTDTQYF	TGTGCCAGCAAGGGACTAGCGGGGACATCTTCTAGCACAGATACGCAGTATTTT
TRBV30	TRBD1	TRBJ1-4	-	CAWRGTGGHEKLFF	TGTGCCTGGAGGGGGACAGGGGGCCATGAAAAACTGTTTTTT
TRBV28	-	TRBJ2-3	-	CASSLGSRDTQYF	TGTGCCAGCAGTTTGGGCTCCCGAGATACGCAGTATTTT
TRBV20-1	-	TRBJ2-7	once	CSADPGLNYEQYF	TGCAGTGCGGATCCGGGACTCAATTACGAGCAGTACTTC
TRBV28	-	TRBJ1-2	few	CASSLGGYTF	TGTGCCAGCAGTTTGGGTGGCTACACCTTC
TRBV9	TRBD2	TRBJ2-3	-	CASSGTSGYSTDTQYF	TGTGCCAGCAGCGGTACTAGCGGCTATAGCACAGATACGCAGTATTTT
TRBV5-6	-	TRBJ1-2	-	CASSLGRDIYGYTF	TGTGCCAGCAGCTTGGGCCGGGACATCTATGGCTACACCTTC
TRBV6-6	-	TRBJ2-1	-	CASSLTYNEQFF	TGTGCCAGCAGTTTAACCTACAATGAGCAGTTCTTC
TRBV6-2/TRBV6-3	TRBD1	TRBJ2-7	-	CASSYLRTGTQGSYEQYF	TGTGCCAGCAGTTATCTTCGGACAGGCACTCAGGGGTCCTACGAGCAGTACTTC
TRBV5-6	-	TRBJ2-7	-	CASSYGSHGQYF	TGTGCCAGCAGCTACGGCTCCCACGGGCAGTACTTC
TRBV19	TRBD2	TRBJ2-7	-	CASRRREDTYEQYF	TGTGCCAGTCGCCGACGGGAGGACACCTACGAGCAGTACTTC
TRBV30	TRBD1	TRBJ2-7	-	CAWSGGGQGGPYEQYF	TGTGCCTGGAGTGGGGGGGGACAGGGAGGCCCCTACGAGCAGTACTTC
TRBV2	TRBD1	TRBJ1-4	-	CASTRGTDEKLFF	TGTGCCAGCACCAGAGGGACAGATGAAAAACTGTTTTTT
TRBV12-3/TRBV12-4	-	TRBJ1-2	-	CASRGTYYGYTF	TGTGCCAGCAGGGGCACGTACTATGGCTACACCTTC
TRBV20-1	TRBD2	TRBJ2-7	-	CSATGTSGRRSSYEQYF	TGCAGTGCTACAGGGACTAGCGGGAGGAGGAGCTCCTACGAGCAGTACTTC
TRBV7-2	-	TRBJ2-5	-	CASSPNPGEETQYF	TGTGCCAGCAGTCCGAACCCAGGAGAAGAGACCCAGTACTTC
TRBV20-1	TRBD2	TRBJ2-1	once	CSARGVPKRDYNEQFF	TGCAGTGCTAGAGGGGTCCCGAAGCGGGATTACAATGAGCAGTTCTTC
TRBV5-6	-	TRBJ2-7	once	CASSLGGTFYEQYF	TGTGCCAGCAGCTTAGGCGGCACCTTCTACGAGCAGTACTTC
TRBV7-9	-	TRBJ2-4	-	CASSLVQGAKNIQYF	TGTGCCAGCAGCTTAGTTCAGGGTGCCAAAAACATTCAGTACTTC
TRBV29-1	-	TRBJ1-2	-	CSVEDSGGIRKGYTF	TGCAGCGTTGAAGATTCGGGGGGAATCAGGAAAGGCTACACCTTC
TRBV4-1	-	TRBJ2-7	once	CASSQTGYGRGQYF	TGCGCCAGCAGCCAAACCGGGTATGGGCGAGGGCAGTACTTC
TRBV13	-	TRBJ2-2	-	CASKTGICTGELFF	TGTGCCAGCAAGACTGGGATATGCACCGGGGAGCTGTTTTTT
TRBV11-2	TRBD1	TRBJ2-7	-	CASSLNDRVGEQYF	TGTGCCAGCAGCCTTAACGACAGGGTAGGCGAGCAGTACTTC
TRBV28	-	TRBJ2-1	-	CASSGSEQFF	TGTGCCAGCAGCGGTAGTGAGCAGTTCTTC
TRBV28	-	TRBJ2-4	-	CASSLQGLQNIQYF	TGTGCCAGCAGTCTCCAGGGCCTCCAAAACATTCAGTACTTC
TRBV11-2	TRBD2	TRBJ2-7	-	CASSPPLGLAGSYEQYF	TGTGCCAGCAGCCCACCCCTTGGACTAGCGGGTTCCTACGAGCAGTACTTC
TRBV28	-	TRBJ2-2	-	CASSRGPNTGELFF	TGTGCCAGCAGCAGAGGGCCCAACACCGGGGAGCTGTTTTTT
TRBV9	-	TRBJ2-2	-	CASSTTGSWGSGELFF	TGTGCCAGCAGCACCACCGGGAGCTGGGGTTCCGGGGAGCTGTTTTTT
TRBV7-9	TRBD1	TRBJ1-2	-	CASSQEGQGYYGYTF	TGTGCCAGCAGCCAAGAGGGACAGGGGTACTATGGCTACACCTTC
TRBV12-3/TRBV12-4	-	TRBJ2-5	once	CASSPTSGETQYF	TGTGCCAGCAGTCCAACCTCGGGGGAGACCCAGTACTTC
TRBV2	TRBD1	TRBJ2-7	-	CASSEEGTGAILVWEQYF	TGTGCCAGCAGTGAAGAAGGGACAGGGGCTATATTAGTGTGGGAGCAGTACTTC
TRBV2	TRBD2	TRBJ2-3	-	CASSVFIAGSRTDTQYF	TGTGCCAGCAGTGTATTTATAGCGGGATCGAGGACAGATACGCAGTATTTT
TRBV6-9	-	TRBJ2-5	-	CASSRLETQYF	TGTGCCAGCAGTCGCCTGGAGACCCAGTACTTC
TRBV4-1	-	TRBJ1-5	-	CASRQTGWHQPQHF	TGCGCCAGCAGACAAACGGGTTGGCACCAGCCCCAGCATTTT
TRBV5-1	-	TRBJ1-2	-	CASSLELRSYGYTF	TGCGCCAGCAGCTTGGAACTCCGCTCCTATGGCTACACCTTC
TRBV20-1	TRBD2	TRBJ2-3	-	CSATAKTSGRVADTQYF	TGCAGTGCCACTGCGAAGACTAGCGGGAGGGTGGCAGATACGCAGTATTTT
TRBV5-1	TRBD2	TRBJ2-1	-	CATHHQLAGVGAEQFF	TGCGCCACCCACCACCAACTAGCGGGAGTGGGGGCCGAGCAGTTCTTC
TRBV4-1	TRBD2	TRBJ2-1	-	CASSQGGGPNEQFF	TGCGCCAGCAGCCAAGGCGGGGGTCCCAATGAGCAGTTCTTC
TRBV19	TRBD2	TRBJ2-5	-	CASSIESGRKTQYF	TGTGCCAGTAGTATAGAGAGCGGGAGAAAGACCCAGTACTTC
TRBV7-8	TRBD1	TRBJ1-2	-	CASSGDRGREGYTF	TGTGCCAGCAGCGGTGACAGGGGCCGGGAGGGCTACACCTTC